This TCR beta chain was retrieved from a study of blood T cell repertoires in COVID-19. This CDR3 region has 13 residues. V lost 1 base and J lost 2, with 6 bases in between. Looked up from germline, CDR1 is SGHRS and CDR2 is YFSETQ. Here immunoSEQ multiplex PCR was the method, and the copy in TCRdb shows in-frame clones only, minus some. The data contain under 300,000 clones, about 88% of them singletons. Source material: peripheral blood. This sequence originates from a woman aged 40 to 50 who had recovered from COVID-19. This sequence joins TRBV5-1 and TRBJ2-5; D gene ambiguous. As DNA, the CDR3 is TGCGCCAGCAGCTTGAATATACAAGAGACCCAGTACTTC. Protein: CASSLNIQETQYF.